This T cell receptor (beta chain) was retrieved from a study of beta chain features in type 1 diabetes (dated by TCRdb to 2016 to 2019). Some background on the complete study: Mean age, gender distribution, total cell number and subset yield did not differ between patients and healthy donors. A total of some 110 million sorted cells were examined across all samples, and the number of cells per subset was strongly correlated with RNA yield. The study compared TCRB repertoires of sorted circulating CD4+ T cell subsets between recently diagnosed type 1 diabetes patients and matched healthy donors. Naive and central memory subsets were obtained from all 30 or so donors, but regulatory and stem cell-like memory subsets were isolated from only 8 patients and roughly 8 healthy donors. Overall results and qualifications from the work: Naive, central memory and regulatory TCRB repertoires appeared to be more alike among patients than among healthy donors. At VDJ recombination sites, patients with type 1 diabetes made fewer insertions and deleted more nucleotides, a pattern implying thymic rearrangement abnormalities. Because cDNA rather than genomic DNA was sequenced, highly expressing activated cells could have been over-represented, although no difference in activation and CD3 levels was found between groups. Shorter templates might be favored by PCR, yet because patient and control samples were amplified and corrected together, any such skew would affect both groups equally. HLA sub-analyses involved small numbers of individuals, so any influence of HLA type on TCRB rearrangement remained unresolved. A moderate but significant shortening of TCRB CDR3 length was observed in type 1 diabetes patients in all four CD4+ subsets.

The entire isolated RNA was reverse transcribed using the High Capacity cDNA Reverse Transcription Kit, and thus expressed TCRB transcripts were sequenced. Deep immunoSEQ sequencing was performed on naive, central memory and regulatory T cell samples, with an average of roughly 3.6 million total reads per sample. After sorted cells were lysed in RLT buffer, RNA was extracted with DNase-treated RNeasy Micro or Mini kits, with the choice depending on cell number. To prevent cross-contamination, every cell subset was processed on its own, while patient and healthy donor samples were processed together. The immunoSEQ multiplex PCR was used to amplify TCRB sequences from cDNA, generating 87-bp fragments that spanned the CDR3 region. Sequencing of the amplicons was done on the Illumina HiSeq platform. Regarding the original processing steps: Synthetic template baselines were used to correct PCR bias computationally, reads within Hamming distance 2 were collapsed together, and singletons that could not be merged were discarded. Reads were aligned to IMGT to assign V, D and J genes, CDR3 length, and insertions or deletions at six rearrangement sites. Clonotype counts were normalized to sorted cell number within each subset before computing true diversity and Gini coefficients with the tcR R package. The overlap coefficient, calculated on TCRB nucleotide sequences, was used to measure repertoire sharing. TCRdb provides this immuneACCESS table in a form limited to in-frame rearrangements. Some clones are lacking; in checked studies, under half of them reflect an unresolved V gene, and why the rest are absent is not known. V and J calls and clone size are those listed in that table; D and trimming were worked out from the DNA. The sample yields some 150,000 clones; about a tenth were counted once. The ten largest clones add up to around 0.68% of the sample.

From each donor, a single peripheral blood sample of about 116 mL on average was drawn into heparinised tubes. A BD FACSAria II and a panel including CD45RO, CCR7, CD25, CD127, CD95 and CD27 were used to sort naive, central memory, regulatory and stem cell-like memory CD4+ T cells. All sorted populations exceeded 95% purity. Right away, PBMCs were isolated by Lymphoprep density gradient centrifugation and were stained directly, with no culture step. Samples were stained and sorted in pairs, with one healthy donor and one patient per experiment, so that batch effects were minimized. This clone was counted a few times. The clone's antigen remains unknown. The sample holds no much larger clone one base away, and base qualities are not on file. The CDR3 numbers 15 residues from cysteine through phenylalanine. The kept DNA is CDR3 alone, 45 bases in frame from the first base. CDR1 is given as MNHNY and CDR2 as SVGAGI, both from the germline V gene (reference sequence). Relative to germline, V is 0 bases shorter and J is 4 bases shorter, with 10 bases between their ends.

This receptor was identified in a man aged 18 to 35 in good health. The chain was built from TRBV6-6 and TRBJ1-5; 5 matching bases give a weak D call of TRBD1. The specimen sequenced was central memory CD4+ T cells from blood. The DNA sequence reads TGTGCCAGCAGTTACTCGAGACAGTCGAATCAGCCCCAGCATTTT. Its coded protein is CASSYSRQSNQPQHF.